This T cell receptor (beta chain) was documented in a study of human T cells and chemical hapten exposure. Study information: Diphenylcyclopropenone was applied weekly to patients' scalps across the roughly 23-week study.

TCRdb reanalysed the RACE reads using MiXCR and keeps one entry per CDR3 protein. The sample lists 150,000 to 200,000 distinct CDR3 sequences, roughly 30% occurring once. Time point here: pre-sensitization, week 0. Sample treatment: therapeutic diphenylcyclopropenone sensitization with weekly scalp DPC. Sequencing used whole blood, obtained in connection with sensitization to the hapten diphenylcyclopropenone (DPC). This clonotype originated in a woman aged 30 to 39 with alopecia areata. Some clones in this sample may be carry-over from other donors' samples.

Here the CDR3 reads CSVEGGGLSGYTF. Written as DNA, the CDR3 is TGCAGCGTTGAAGGCGGGGGGCTGAGTGGCTACACCTTC. The genes are TRBV29-1 and TRBJ1-2; a possible D gene is TRBD1 (6 bases). The germline gives CDR1 SQVTM, CDR2 ANQGSEA. The CDR3 has 13 residues. V was trimmed by 1 base and J by 7 bases, leaving 13 bases between them. Supplemented by reference TRBV29-1 and TRBJ1-2, the full variable domain reads SAVISQKPSRDICQRGTSLTIQCQVDSQVTMMFWYRQQPGQSLTLIATANQGSEATYESGFVIDKFPISRPNLTFSTLTVSNMSPEDSSIYLCSVEGGGLSGYTFGSGTRLTVV.